These 28 T cell receptor beta chains originate from one sample sequenced in a study of T cell changes during pregnancy in multiple sclerosis. Data came from immunoSEQ multiplex PCR; TCRdb stores just in-frame clones and leaves some out. This sample has tens of thousands of clones, with approximately 92% found just once. The material sequenced was CD4+ T cells from peripheral blood mononuclear cells, taken in the first trimester of pregnancy. These receptors came from a female donor with multiple sclerosis, enrolled in a pregnancy study.

This rearrangement joins TRBV5-1 to TRBJ2-3; 7 positions match TRBD2. The CDR3 extends over 16 amino acids. Losses at the gene ends were 0 bases for V and 2 bases for J; bases not matched to a gene: 6. CDR1 and CDR2 (germline): SGHRS, YFSETQ. The CDR3 reads CASSLAPSGYTDTQYF. CDR3 bases: TGCGCCAGCAGCTTGGCTCCTAGCGGCTACACAGATACGCAGTATTTT.

The rearrangement joins TRBV5-1 to TRBJ1-1; weak D call: TRBD1 (6 bases). The CDR3 totals 13 residues. Germline assignment: CDR1 SGHRS and CDR2 YFSETQ. The V and J ends lost 3 bases and 2 bases respectively, with 8 bases between them. CDR3 in amino acids: CASSSGTNTEAFF. In DNA, the CDR3 is TGCGCCAGCAGCTCCGGGACAAACACTGAAGCTTTCTTT.

CDR3 nucleotides: TGTGCCAGCAGTGAATGGGGGCGCGGGGAAAAACTGTTTTTT. Translated: CASSEWGRGEKLFF. V is TRBV2 and J is TRBJ1-4; D is perhaps TRBD1 (6 bases). CDR1 and CDR2 (germline): SNHLY, FYNNEI. Between the trimmed V and J ends, which lost 2 bases and 8 bases, there was a span of 12 bases. This CDR3 has 14 amino acids.

CDR3 DNA: TGTGCCAGTAACCAGCGGGGGGATCAGCCCCAGCATTTT. Translating gives CASNQRGDQPQHF. The chain employs TRBV19 and TRBJ1-5; D perhaps matches TRBD1 (5 bases). V lost 7 bases, J lost 5 bases, and 12 bases lay in between. CDR1 and CDR2 (germline): LNHDA, SQIVND (reference sequence). This CDR3 region has 13 residues.

The chain links TRBV27 to TRBJ1-1, with D maybe TRBD1 (6 bases). V shed 7 bases and J shed 4 bases, with 16 bases lying between them. Germline CDR1 and CDR2: MNHEY and SMNVEV (reference sequence). The CDR3 has 14 residues. The CDR3 region has the DNA TGTGCCAGCACCCGAGGGGGAGGGACCACTGAAGCTTTCTTT. As protein: CASTRGGGTTEAFF.

This clone has just one count. The chain carries TRBV6-1 and TRBJ1-6; possibly TRBD1 for D (6 bases). Trimming took 0 bases from V and 7 from J, leaving 13 bases between them. CDR3 size: 16 residues. The germline CDR1 and CDR2 sequences are MNHNS and SASEGT. The CDR3 DNA is TGTGCCAGCAGTGAAGCAGGGGGAGAGGTCAATTCACCCCTCCACTTT. Translated: CASSEAGGEVNSPLHF.

This chain connects TRBV30 to TRBJ1-2, with 7 nucleotides matching TRBD1. The CDR3 is made up of 15 amino acids. In germline, CDR1 is GTSNPN, CDR2 SVGIG (reference sequence). V dropped 3 bases and J dropped 2; count of bases not matched to a gene: 9. CDR3 loop: CAWSRSDRVNYGYTF. The CDR3 nucleotides are TGTGCCTGGAGCCGCTCCGACAGGGTGAACTATGGCTACACCTTC.

This chain joins TRBV7-9 and TRBJ1-1; possible D gene TRBD1, 6 bases. Per the germline V gene, CDR1 is SEHNR and CDR2 is FQNEAQ (reference sequence). The CDR3 is 13 amino acids. V lost 1 base and J 12 bases, leaving 15 bases between the germline ends. The DNA for the CDR3 is TGTGCCAGCAGCTTAGAGGCGTGGGACAAAACTTTCTTT. Encoded protein: CASSLEAWDKTFF.

The V gene is TRBV19, the J gene TRBJ2-1, with 7 bases that match TRBD1. This CDR3 has 15 residues. Losses at the gene ends were 6 bases for V and 9 bases for J; bases not matched to a gene: 14. Germline CDR1 reads LNHDA; CDR2 reads SQIVND (reference sequence). The CDR3 DNA sequence: TGTGCCAGTAGGCCTAACAGGGGATTGGTGTCTGAGCAGTTCTTC. It translates to CASRPNRGLVSEQFF.

The V gene is TRBV2, the J gene TRBJ2-7, with D perhaps matching TRBD1 (5 bases). Germline V CDR1 and CDR2: SNHLY, FYNNEI. CDR3 length: 12 residues. Deletions cut 4 bases from V and 4 bases from J, with 8 bases between. The CDR3 DNA reads as TGTGCCAGCAGTGTAGGGGCTTACGAGCAGTACTTC. Its protein is CASSVGAYEQYF.

V gene TRBV6-6 combines with J gene TRBJ2-5; no clear D. Between the trimmed V and J ends, which lost 0 bases and 3 bases, there was a span of 5 bases. Germline CDR1 is MNHNY and CDR2 is SVGAGI (reference sequence). The CDR3 runs to 13 residues. CDR3 protein: CASSYSLEETQYF. Here the CDR3 DNA reads TGTGCCAGCAGTTACTCCCTCGAAGAGACCCAGTACTTC.

This clone rates as medium-sized. V gene TRBV18 combines with J gene TRBJ1-6, with D possibly TRBD1 on 5 matching bases. The ends were cut back, 3 bases at V and 9 bases at J, with 15 bases in the middle. The germline V gene encodes CDR1 KGHSH and CDR2 LQKENI. The CDR3 is made up of 15 amino acids. The CDR3 here is CASSPVGIGGSPLHF. The CDR3 bases are TGTGCCAGCTCACCGGTCGGGATCGGGGGTTCACCCCTCCACTTT.

The genes are TRBV7-3 and TRBJ1-3; D possibly corresponds to TRBD1 (5 bases). The CDR3 runs to 16 residues. Germline V gene sequence: CDR1 SGHTA, CDR2 FQGTGA. V lost 2 bases and J lost 0, with 11 bases in between. As DNA, the CDR3 is TGTGCCAGCAGCTTAGGGGCCCGCGACTCTGGAAACACCATATATTTT. Amino acid sequence: CASSLGARDSGNTIYF.

For the CDR3, the DNA is TGCGCCAGCAGCTTGGTCCCAGGGGCTGGCACTGAAGCTTTCTTT. Encoded protein: CASSLVPGAGTEAFF. The chain combines TRBV5-1 with TRBJ1-1; tentatively, D is TRBD1 (6 bases). Per germline, CDR1 SGHRS and CDR2 YFSETQ. Deletions cut 0 bases from V and 4 bases from J, with 13 bases between. CDR3 length: 15 amino acids.

The rearrangement uses TRBV5-5 and TRBJ1-2; D ambiguous. Germline values: CDR1 SGHKS, CDR2 YYEKEE (reference sequence). The V end lost 3 bases, the J end lost 8 bases, and 14 bases lay between the germline ends. The CDR3 runs 13 residues. For the CDR3, the DNA is TGTGCCAGCAGCTCGGAGGTGTTAGGAGGCTACACCTTC. It is translated as CASSSEVLGGYTF.

This clone occurred once. This chain links TRBV7-3 with TRBJ2-3; unclear D gene. The V gene's germline CDR1 is SGHTA and CDR2 FQGTGA. The CDR3 has 13 amino acids. V lost 2 bases and J lost 4, with 7 bases in between. CDR3 region: CASSLLPADTQYF. CDR3 nucleotides: TGTGCCAGCAGCTTACTCCCGGCAGATACGCAGTATTTT. The whole variable domain, filled in from reference TRBV7-3 and TRBJ2-3, reads GAGVSQTPSNKVTEKGKYVELRCDPISGHTALYWYRQSLGQGPEFLIYFQGTGAADDSGLPNDRFFAVRPEGSVSTLKIQRTERGDSAVYLCASSLLPADTQYFGPGTRLTVL.

A single count supports this clone. V is TRBV28 and J is TRBJ1-1; 9 bases agree with TRBD1. The CDR3 is made up of 13 amino acids. Germline-derived CDR1 and CDR2 are MDHEN and SYDVKM. The trim removed 6 bases at V and 11 bases at J, leaving 10 bases unmatched. Here the CDR3 reads CASSGMDRGRAFF. The CDR3 DNA is TGTGCCAGCAGCGGAATGGACAGGGGCCGTGCTTTCTTT. The full variable domain, rest sourced from reference TRBV28 and TRBJ1-1, is DVKVTQSSRYLVKRTGEKVFLECVQDMDHENMFWYRQDPGLGLRLIYFSYDVKMKEKGDIPEGYSVSREKKERFSLILESASTNQTSMYLCASSGMDRGRAFFGQGTRLTVV.

This chain links TRBV7-8 with TRBJ1-2, with D hard to call. The CDR3 is made up of 11 amino acids. Trimming cost V 1 base and J 7 bases, with 4 bases left between them. CDR1 SGHVS and CDR2 FQNEAQ come from the germline V gene. The CDR3 DNA is TGTGCCAGCAGCTTAGGTCTTGGCTACACCTTC. This gives the protein CASSLGLGYTF.

This chain uses TRBV7-2 with TRBJ2-1; weak D call: TRBD2 (6 bases). With 0 bases removed from V and 8 bases from J, the gap between germline ends came to 11 bases. Germline V gives CDR1 SGHTA, CDR2 FQGNSA. The CDR3 is 14 residues long. CDR3 sequence (DNA): TGTGCCAGCAGCTTAGCTAGTAGCGGCCATGAGCAGTTCTTC. This sequence encodes CASSLASSGHEQFF.

The rearrangement links TRBV6-6 to TRBJ2-7; 8 nucleotides line up with TRBD1. Germline values: CDR1 MNHNY, CDR2 SVGAGI (reference sequence). The junction had 9 bases not matched to a gene; V was cut back by 5 bases and J by 6 bases. The CDR3 runs 14 residues. For the CDR3, the DNA is TGTGCCAGCAGTGCCCGGACAGGGAATTTCGAGCAGTACTTC. Its translation: CASSARTGNFEQYF.

The rearrangement links TRBV9 to TRBJ1-2; tentative D call: TRBD1 (5 bases). CDR1 is SGDLS and CDR2 is YYNGEE in the germline V gene. The CDR3 extends over 12 amino acids. Deletions cut 0 bases from V and 8 bases from J, with 8 bases between. The CDR3 DNA is TGTGCCAGCAGCGTAGTGGGGGGAGGCTACACCTTC. Its protein product is CASSVVGGGYTF.

This clone is medium-sized within its sample. The chain recombines TRBV11-2 with TRBJ1-1; 7 bases agree with TRBD1. Germline V gene lookup returns CDR1 SGHAT and CDR2 FQNNGV. V shed 5 bases, J shed 0 bases, and the junction held 6 bases outside the gene matches. The CDR3 consists of 15 residues. The CDR3 nucleotides are TGTGCCAGCAGCCCCCTGACAGGGATGAACACTGAAGCTTTCTTT. Encoded protein: CASSPLTGMNTEAFF.

The rearrangement links TRBV7-6 to TRBJ1-2; no definite D call. The V and J ends lost 1 base and 3 bases respectively, with 15 bases between them. The CDR3 is made up of 16 amino acids. Looked up from germline, CDR1 is SGHVS and CDR2 is FNYEAQ. The DNA for the CDR3 is TGTGCCAGCAGCTTAGGGGCAGGCGTATTGGACTATGGCTACACCTTC. Its translation: CASSLGAGVLDYGYTF. Supplemented by reference TRBV7-6 and TRBJ1-2, the full variable domain reads GAGVSQSPRYKVTKRGQDVALRCDPISGHVSLYWYRQALGQGPEFLTYFNYEAQQDKSGLPNDRFSAERPEGSISTLTIQRTEQRDSAMYRCASSLGAGVLDYGYTFGSGTRLTVV.

This clone was counted once. The chain links TRBV7-2 to TRBJ1-1, with D unresolved. Germline CDR1 and CDR2: SGHTA and FQGNSA. V lost 4 bases and J 0 bases, leaving 9 bases between the germline ends. The length of the CDR3 is 14 residues. The DNA of the CDR3 is TGTGCCAGCAGCTATGATACAGTGAACACTGAAGCTTTCTTT. Amino acid sequence: CASSYDTVNTEAFF. Full variable domain (rest looked up from reference TRBV7-2 and TRBJ1-1): GAGVSQSPSNKVTEKGKDVELRCDPISGHTALYWYRQSLGQGLEFLIYFQGNSAPDKSGLPSDRFSAERTGGSVSTLTIQRTQQEDSAVYLCASSYDTVNTEAFFGQGTRLTVV.

The rearrangement uses TRBV19 and TRBJ2-1; D is uncertain. V was pared by 5 bases and J by 10 bases, with 9 bases between. Germline V gives CDR1 LNHDA, CDR2 SQIVND (reference sequence). This CDR3 spans 11 amino acids. CDR3 sequence (DNA): TGTGCCAGTAGTCGCCTAGGCGAGCAGTTCTTC. It codes for CASSRLGEQFF.

The chain has TRBV9 and TRBJ1-6, with no clear D. V lost 0 bases to trimming and J lost 4 bases, with 8 bases between them. This CDR3 spans 15 amino acids. In germline, CDR1 is SGDLS, CDR2 YYNGEE. CDR3 in amino acids: CASSVDVGYNSPLHF. As DNA, the CDR3 is TGTGCCAGCAGCGTAGATGTCGGGTATAATTCACCCCTCCACTTT.

This clone was detected only once. The genes are TRBV18 and TRBJ2-5; D is undetermined. The CDR3 extends over 11 amino acids. The V and J ends lost 3 bases and 5 bases respectively, with 4 bases between them. CDR1 KGHSH and CDR2 LQKENI come from the germline V gene. This chain's CDR3 is CASSPGETQYF. CDR3 nucleotide sequence: TGTGCCAGCTCACCCGGGGAGACCCAGTACTTC.

This clone was seen once. The chain is built from TRBV5-1 and TRBJ1-4; D is ambiguous. V lost 0 bases and J 7 bases, leaving 7 bases between the germline ends. This CDR3 spans 13 amino acids. Looked up from germline, CDR1 is SGHRS and CDR2 is YFSETQ. The CDR3 is CASSLAFPEKLFF. As DNA, the CDR3 is TGCGCCAGCAGCTTGGCCTTCCCTGAAAAACTGTTTTTT.